This passage covers 32 T cell receptor beta chains from one sample sequenced in a study of cytomegalovirus exposure and HLA in healthy donors. The protocol was immunoSEQ multiplex PCR, while the TCRdb copy is restricted to in-frame clones and leaves out a portion. This table has roughly 330,000 clones, 87% appearing once. Sequencing input: PBMCs. All receptors derive from a woman younger than 45 in good health and CMV-seropositive.

The CDR3 region is CASSLGDYSDTQYF. The CDR3, as DNA: TGCGCCAGCAGCTTGGGGGACTACTCAGATACGCAGTATTTT. V and J are TRBV5-1 and TRBJ2-3; TRBD2 matches 7 bases. The V gene end was trimmed by 0 bases and the J gene end by 4 bases; junction bases not matched to a gene: 2. This CDR3 is 14 amino acids long. CDR1 is SGHRS and CDR2 is YFSETQ in the germline V gene.

V is TRBV13 and J is TRBJ2-2; TRBD1 matches 7 bases. This CDR3 is built from 15 residues. The trim removed 5 bases at V and 5 bases at J, leaving 8 bases unmatched. CDR1 is PRHDT and CDR2 is FYEKMQ in the germline V gene (reference sequence). The CDR3 DNA follows: TGTGCCAGCAGCAATAGACAGGGCATTACCGGGGAGCTGTTTTTT. Translated, it gives CASSNRQGITGELFF.

The chain recombines TRBV10-3 with TRBJ1-1; 7 bases are shared with TRBD1. V lost 4 bases and J lost 1; bases outside the gene matches: 12. Germline V lookup: CDR1 ENHRY, CDR2 SYGVKD. The CDR3 spans 17 residues. The CDR3 region has the DNA TGTGCCATCAGTGGGCCGGGACAGTCTTCATCGAACACTGAAGCTTTCTTT. As protein: CAISGPGQSSSNTEAFF.

Written as DNA, the CDR3 is TGTGCCAGCAGCCAAGATCTGGCTCTAGCGGGGGGGCCGGGCACAGATACGCAGTATTTT. It translates to CASSQDLALAGGPGTDTQYF. The chain carries TRBV4-2 and TRBJ2-3; 12 nucleotides line up with TRBD2. From germline, CDR1 is LGHNA and CDR2 YNFKEQ. This CDR3 comprises 20 residues. J gave up 1 base and V 0 bases, and 11 bases lay outside the gene matches.

This chain's CDR3 is CASSLFVTGTISYNEQFF. The DNA of the CDR3 is TGTGCCAGCAGCTTGTTCGTGACCGGGACTATTTCCTACAATGAGCAGTTCTTC. The rearrangement links TRBV5-6 to TRBJ2-1, with 7 bases that match TRBD2. The CDR3 sequence is 18 residues long. Losses at the gene ends were 1 base for V and 1 base for J; bases not matched to a gene: 11. Germline V lookup: CDR1 SGHDT, CDR2 YYEEEE.

This clone appeared a few times. V is TRBV6-5 and J is TRBJ1-2, with TRBD1 matching over 7 bases. V was clipped by 2 bases and J by 2 bases; unmatched bases: 2. This CDR3 is built from 14 residues. CDR1 is MNHEY and CDR2 is SVGAGI in the germline V gene. CDR3: CASSYGTDNYGYTF. CDR3 bases: TGTGCCAGCAGTTACGGGACAGACAACTATGGCTACACCTTC.

The rearrangement joins TRBV28 to TRBJ2-4, with a tentative D call TRBD1 (5 bases). CDR3 length: 13 amino acids. CDR1 is MDHEN and CDR2 is SYDVKM in the germline V gene. Trimming cost V 3 bases and J 6 bases, with 9 bases left between them. The CDR3 DNA reads TGTGCCAGCAGTTTCAGACAGACAAACATTCAGTACTTC. Translated, it gives CASSFRQTNIQYF.

The gene calls are TRBV30 and TRBJ1-5, with 9 bases aligning to TRBD1. This CDR3 comprises 14 residues. The V gene end was trimmed by 6 bases and the J gene end by 6 bases; junction bases not matched to a gene: 9. Germline CDR1 GTSNPN, CDR2 SVGIG (reference sequence). The CDR3 loop is CACHGTGGGQPQHF. Written as DNA, the CDR3 is TGTGCCTGTCACGGAACAGGGGGCGGTCAGCCCCAGCATTTT. The full variable domain, with the rest looked up from reference TRBV30 and TRBJ1-5, is SQTIHQWPATLVQPVGSPLSLECTVEGTSNPNLYWYRQAAGRGLQLLFYSVGIGQISSEVPQNLSASRPQDRQFILSSKKLLLSDSGFYLCACHGTGGGQPQHFGDGTRLSIL.

This clone was seen only a few times. The chain is built from TRBV7-7 and TRBJ2-5, with D unresolved. The ends were cut back, 5 bases at V and 2 bases at J, with 12 bases in the middle. Germline values: CDR1 SSHAT, CDR2 FNYEAQ (reference sequence). The CDR3 consists of 14 residues. The CDR3 loop is CASSPTGPQETQYF. The CDR3 DNA reads TGTGCCAGCAGCCCTACCGGGCCTCAAGAGACCCAGTACTTC.

In the case of this clone: The same CDR3 can be traced to other DNA sequences in this sample. V gene TRBV28 combines with J gene TRBJ1-5, with D unclear. CDR1 is MDHEN and CDR2 is SYDVKM in the germline V gene. The CDR3 has 15 amino acids. V gave up 6 bases and J gave up 0 bases, with 12 bases separating them. The CDR3 here is CASSLGDYSNQPQHF. In DNA form, the CDR3 reads TGTGCCAGCAGCCTTGGGGATTATAGCAATCAGCCCCAGCATTTT.

This chain joins TRBV28 and TRBJ2-3; D is undetermined. Trimming cost V 5 bases and J 2 bases, with 17 bases left between them. The germline V gene encodes CDR1 MDHEN and CDR2 SYDVKM. There are 16 residues in the CDR3. Here the CDR3 DNA reads TGTGCCAGCAGTAAATGGAGAGGCGGATACACAGATACGCAGTATTTT. As protein: CASSKWRGGYTDTQYF.

The chain is built from TRBV5-5 and TRBJ1-4; D might be TRBD1 (6 bases). The ends were cut back, 4 bases at V and 10 bases at J, with 17 bases in the middle. Germline V gives CDR1 SGHKS, CDR2 YYEKEE (reference sequence). The CDR3 is made up of 14 amino acids. This chain's CDR3 is CASSQEGEPVKLFF. CDR3 nucleotides: TGTGCCAGCAGCCAGGAGGGGGAGCCGGTAAAACTGTTTTTT.

This clone was counted a single time. This chain connects TRBV27 to TRBJ1-4; D is undetermined. Trimming removed 5 bases from V and 0 bases from J, with 19 bases in between. This CDR3 is 18 amino acids long. Looked up from germline, CDR1 is MNHEY and CDR2 is SMNVEV (reference sequence). The CDR3: CASSPIEGFFATNEKLFF. CDR3 DNA: TGTGCCAGCAGTCCCATTGAGGGTTTTTTTGCAACTAATGAAAAACTGTTTTTT.

In nucleotides, the CDR3 is TGTGCCAGCAGCCCCCTCTATGGAGGGATAAGCACAGATACGCAGTATTTT. Amino acid sequence: CASSPLYGGISTDTQYF. The gene calls are TRBV7-6 and TRBJ2-3; a weak D match, TRBD2 (6 bases). Germline CDR1 reads SGHVS; CDR2 reads FNYEAQ. The CDR3 has 17 residues. Trimming cost V 5 bases and J 0 bases, with 18 bases left between them. Full variable domain (rest looked up from reference TRBV7-6 and TRBJ2-3): GAGVSQSPRYKVTKRGQDVALRCDPISGHVSLYWYRQALGQGPEFLTYFNYEAQQDKSGLPNDRFSAERPEGSISTLTIQRTEQRDSAMYRCASSPLYGGISTDTQYFGPGTRLTVL.

The chain couples TRBV18 to TRBJ2-1; 12 positions match TRBD2. This CDR3 region has 14 residues. Unmatched junction bases numbered 7, after V lost 7 bases and J lost 9 bases. CDR1 KGHSH and CDR2 LQKENI come from the germline V gene. The CDR3 DNA reads as TGTGCCAGCTGCCGACTAGCGGGAGAGGGTGAGCAGTTCTTC. Protein product: CASCRLAGEGEQFF.

CDR3 sequence (DNA): TGTGCCTGGAGCCGGTCGCGCCAAGAGACCCAGTACTTC. This codes for CAWSRSRQETQYF. The chain has TRBV30 and TRBJ2-5; D is ambiguous. Looked up from germline, CDR1 is GTSNPN and CDR2 is SVGIG (reference sequence). The CDR3 runs 13 residues. V was trimmed by 3 bases and J by 1 base, leaving 9 bases between them.

This chain uses TRBV7-9 with TRBJ2-7; TRBD2 matches at 8 bases. The CDR3 length is 14 residues. Unmatched junction bases numbered 7, after V lost 5 bases and J lost 4 bases. CDR1 is SEHNR and CDR2 is FQNEAQ in the germline V gene (reference sequence). The CDR3 loop is CASSAGTRAYEQYF. The DNA for the CDR3 is TGTGCCAGCAGCGCCGGGACTAGGGCTTACGAGCAGTACTTC.

V is TRBV4-1 and J is TRBJ1-5; a weak D match, TRBD1 (6 bases). Germline V gives CDR1 MGHRA, CDR2 YSYEKL. V lost 2 bases and J lost 5, with 13 bases in between. This CDR3 contains 15 residues. This CDR3 reads CASSQQQGLYQPQHF. The CDR3 DNA reads TGCGCCAGCAGCCAACAACAGGGATTATATCAGCCCCAGCATTTT.

The J gene is TRBJ2-3, the V gene TRBV7-8, with D unclear. CDR1 is SGHVS, CDR2 FQNEAQ, per germline. Trimming removed 5 bases from V and 0 bases from J, with 9 bases in between. This CDR3 has 14 amino acids. CDR3 bases: TGTGCCAGCAGCCCTGGTGGAAGCACAGATACGCAGTATTTT. The encoded protein is CASSPGGSTDTQYF.

As for this clone: At one boundary the junction diverges from the germline segment, which might be a read error. The chain uses TRBV27 and TRBJ1-1; maybe TRBD1 (6 bases). The germline CDR1 and CDR2 sequences are MNHEY and SMNVEV (reference sequence). The CDR3 has 14 amino acids. CDR3 sequence reads: CTSSLWGPGTEAFF. The CDR3 DNA reads TGTACCAGCAGTTTATGGGGGCCGGGCACTGAAGCTTTCTTT.

J is TRBJ2-3 and V is TRBV7-9; D is perhaps TRBD1 or TRBD2 (5 bases each). The CDR3 runs 15 residues. Trimming took 5 bases from V and 2 from J, leaving 14 bases between them. The V gene's germline CDR1 is SEHNR and CDR2 FQNEAQ (reference sequence). The CDR3 here is CASSHGGNPTDTQYF. The CDR3 DNA reads TGTGCCAGCAGCCATGGGGGAAATCCCACAGATACGCAGTATTTT.

V and J are TRBV7-9 and TRBJ2-1; no definite D call. Trimming shortened V by 1 base and J by 14 bases, and 12 bases separated the two germline ends. This CDR3 region has 12 residues. Germline lookup yields CDR1 SEHNR and CDR2 FQNEAQ (reference sequence). The CDR3 sequence is CASSLGGAAEFF. CDR3 coding DNA: TGTGCCAGCAGCTTAGGAGGCGCCGCTGAGTTCTTC.

The rearrangement uses TRBV6-5 and TRBJ1-5; no clear D gene. Germline loops: CDR1 MNHEY, CDR2 SVGAGI. V was cut by 6 bases and J by 1 base, with 10 bases left in between. The CDR3 is 14 amino acids. DNA for the CDR3: TGTGCCAGCAGGGACGGTGTAAGCAATCAGCCCCAGCATTTT. This sequence encodes CASRDGVSNQPQHF.

The rearrangement links TRBV30 to TRBJ1-4; D possibly corresponds to TRBD1 (5 bases). Trimming took 2 bases from V and 8 from J, leaving 12 bases between them. The CDR3 sequence is 13 residues long. The V gene's germline CDR1 is GTSNPN and CDR2 SVGIG (reference sequence). The CDR3 DNA reads TGTGCCTGGAGTTCCGGGACCCACGAAAAACTGTTTTTT. Translating it yields CAWSSGTHEKLFF.

This clone turned up a few times. V gene TRBV5-4 combines with J gene TRBJ2-7; unclear D gene. The CDR3 has 11 residues. V lost 4 bases, J lost 6 bases, and 8 bases lay in between. Looked up from germline, CDR1 is SGHNT and CDR2 is YYREEE (reference sequence). The CDR3 loop reads CASSRESEQYF. The CDR3 DNA reads TGTGCCAGCAGCAGGGAAAGCGAGCAGTACTTC.

The J gene is TRBJ1-6, the V gene TRBV18, with a weak D call TRBD1 (6 bases). Trimming took 2 bases from V and 2 from J, leaving 16 bases between them. CDR1 is KGHSH and CDR2 is LQKENI in the germline V gene. CDR3 length: 18 amino acids. The CDR3 sequence is CASSPSADRSPYNSPLHF. CDR3 DNA sequence: TGTGCCAGCTCACCATCAGCCGACAGGAGCCCCTATAATTCACCCCTCCACTTT.

DNA of the CDR3: TGTGCCAGCAGCCCAGGGTCCGTTTACGAGCAGTACTTC. Its protein product is CASSPGSVYEQYF. This chain uses TRBV7-6 with TRBJ2-7; D may be TRBD1 (5 bases). Trimming took 5 bases from V and 4 from J, leaving 12 bases between them. This CDR3 comprises 13 residues. CDR1 and CDR2 from the germline V gene are SGHVS and FNYEAQ.

The CDR3: CATQSGRESYEQYF. In nucleotides, the CDR3 is TGTGCCACCCAAAGCGGGAGGGAATCCTACGAGCAGTACTTC. The chain employs TRBV28 and TRBJ2-7, with 10 bases lining up with TRBD2. With 10 bases clipped from V and 1 base from J, the junction kept 7 bases outside the gene matches. The germline V gene has CDR1 MDHEN and CDR2 SYDVKM. CDR3 length equals 14 residues.

The chain recombines TRBV30 with TRBJ1-1, with TRBD1 as a possible D gene (5 bases). This CDR3 comprises 14 residues. V was shortened by 4 bases and J by 4 bases, with 16 bases between the two germline ends. Germline assignment: CDR1 GTSNPN and CDR2 SVGIG (reference sequence). The CDR3 region has the DNA TGTGCCTGGACGGCCAGGGTGAAGGGCACTGAAGCTTTCTTT. This gives the protein CAWTARVKGTEAFF.

V usage is TRBV7-2 and J usage is TRBJ2-1; D unresolved. Germline values: CDR1 SGHTA, CDR2 FQGNSA. The CDR3 consists of 11 residues. V lost 6 bases, J lost 4 bases, and 4 bases lay in between. CDR3: CASRTYNEQFF. The CDR3, as DNA: TGTGCCAGCAGGACGTACAATGAGCAGTTCTTC.

The chain joins TRBV5-8 to TRBJ2-7; no firm D call. The CDR3 loop spans 13 amino acids. The V gene lost 3 bases and the J gene lost 7 bases, with 14 bases spanning the gap. Germline V CDR1 and CDR2: SGHTS, YDEGEE. The CDR3 sequence: CASSYKGIGEQYF. The CDR3, as DNA: TGTGCCAGCAGCTACAAAGGGATCGGGGAGCAGTACTTC.

The chain uses TRBV9 and TRBJ2-7, with a tentative D call TRBD2 (5 bases). V was trimmed by 5 bases and J by 0 bases, leaving 12 bases between them. CDR3 length: 14 residues. The germline CDR1 and CDR2 sequences are SGDLS and YYNGEE. CDR3 DNA sequence: TGTGCCAGCAGTGCCGCGGGCAGCTCCTACGAGCAGTACTTC. Its translation: CASSAAGSSYEQYF.